Reported below is one TCR beta chain. Its target antigen remains unknown. Nothing much larger sits one base from this clone, and base qualities are not available. Trimming costs V 0 bases and J 3 bases, and their ends lie 11 bases apart. The germline V gene (reference sequence) yields LGHDT for CDR1 and YNNKEL for CDR2. The CDR3, from cysteine to phenylalanine, totals 16 residues. The sequence is cut down to CDR3 DNA, 48 bases in frame from base 1. Whole blood was collected in K2EDTA tubes by collaborating institutions according to the institutions' own protocols. For TCRbeta analysis, collaborators shipped samples in one of three forms: frozen whole blood, isolated PBMCs, or DNA extracted from either of those sample types. The data derive from a study of blood T cell repertoires in COVID-19 (dated by TCRdb to 2020 to 2021). A note on the overall study: Collaborator samples came from the United States, Italy and Spain and covered acute and convalescent phases of COVID-19. The material from the prospective study consisted of cDNA or gDNA derived from T cells, B-cell-depleted T cells, or PBMCs. Deeply sampled blood TCRbeta repertoires from subjects exposed to, actively infected with, or recovered from COVID-19 were included in the dataset. A freely available public database, intended as a resource for researchers studying the immune response to SARS-CoV-2, is where the repertoires were released. The samples were drawn from two sources: the first 160 participants of the ongoing ImmuneRACE study, and some 1,300 subjects contributed by 6 global collaborators. A de-identified subject ID, COVID-19 status, age in years and sex were almost always included in the sample metadata. Where available, HLA class I and class II types were obtained from metadata supplied by the sample provider rather than from assay-based typing.

General findings and caveats noted by the study authors: The quantity of clinical and demographic metadata differed by source and by participant and was supplied without curation.

TCRbeta CDR3 regions were amplified from genomic DNA by means of the immunoSEQ Assay, a bias-controlled multiplex PCR. Regarding the original processing steps: The number of nucleated cells in each sample was estimated by amplification of reference gene primers within the assay. To quantify the absolute abundance of each unique TCRbeta CDR3 rearrangement, sequence reads were collapsed and filtered. Productive Simpson clonality was computed per sample as the square root of Simpson's diversity index over productive rearrangements. The immuneACCESS repertoire file appears here via TCRdb, limited to in-frame rearrangements. These files lack a portion of the clones; in checked studies, under half of the deficit traces to unresolved V genes, and the cause of the others is not known. Clonal size and the V and J genes are those of that table, whereas D and trimming came from the DNA. The sample table shows roughly 30,000 clones, and less than 90% are seen once. The ten top clones hold around 25% of the sample.

Sequencing input: peripheral blood. The sequence links TRBV3-1 (or the pseudogene TRBV3-2) to TRBJ2-2; the D gene identity is not certain. This TCR was recovered from a human donor in a cohort sampled during active COVID-19. The CDR3 loop reads CASSQEFYSDTGELFF. The sequenced DNA: TGTGCCAGCAGCCAAGAATTCTATTCTGACACCGGGGAGCTGTTTTTT.